This T cell receptor (beta chain) was obtained from a study of shared clonotypes between healthy human individuals. The length of the CDR3 is 13 residues. V gave up 5 bases and J gave up 3 bases, with 10 bases separating them. Germline-derived CDR1 and CDR2 are LGHNT and FRNRAP. Details on this clone: The identical CDR3 is also encoded by other nucleotide sequences in the sample.

The method was immunoSEQ multiplex PCR; TCRdb's version includes in-frame clones alone and lacks a portion of them. The sample yields under 850,000 clones, approximately 77% seen once. This chain joins TRBV12-5 and TRBJ1-1, with D hard to call. The sequence was collected from a woman in her twenties or thirties in good health. Material: memory CD4+ T cells sorted from blood. Noted subset: CD45RA-negative fraction. The DNA for the CDR3 is TGTGCTAGTGGTCTGCGAGTGGACACTGAAGCTTTCTTT. Its translation: CASGLRVDTEAFF.